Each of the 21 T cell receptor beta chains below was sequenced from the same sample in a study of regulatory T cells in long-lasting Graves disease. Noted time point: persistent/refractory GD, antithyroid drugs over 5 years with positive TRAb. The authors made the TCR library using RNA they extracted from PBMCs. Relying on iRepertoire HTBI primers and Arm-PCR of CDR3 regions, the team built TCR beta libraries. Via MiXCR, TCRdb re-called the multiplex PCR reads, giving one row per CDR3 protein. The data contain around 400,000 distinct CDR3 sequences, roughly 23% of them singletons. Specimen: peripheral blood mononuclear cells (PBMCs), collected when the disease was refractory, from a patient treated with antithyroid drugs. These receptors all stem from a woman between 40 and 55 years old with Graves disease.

Written as DNA, the CDR3 is TGTGCCAGCAGTATGGCAGGCGGGGACAGGGTTGGCTACACCTTC. Its protein is CASSMAGGDRVGYTF. This chain joins TRBV2 and TRBJ1-2, with 9 positions matching TRBD1. Germline V gene sequence: CDR1 SNHLY, CDR2 FYNNEI. The trim removed 5 bases at V and 7 bases at J, leaving 11 bases unmatched. This CDR3 is built from 15 residues.

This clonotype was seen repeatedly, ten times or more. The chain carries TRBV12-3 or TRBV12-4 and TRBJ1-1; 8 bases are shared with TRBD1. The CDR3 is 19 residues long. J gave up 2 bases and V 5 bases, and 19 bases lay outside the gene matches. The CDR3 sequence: CASSGRELQGAVVNTEAFF. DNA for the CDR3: TGTGCCAGCAGTGGACGGGAACTCCAGGGGGCTGTTGTAAACACTGAAGCTTTCTTT.

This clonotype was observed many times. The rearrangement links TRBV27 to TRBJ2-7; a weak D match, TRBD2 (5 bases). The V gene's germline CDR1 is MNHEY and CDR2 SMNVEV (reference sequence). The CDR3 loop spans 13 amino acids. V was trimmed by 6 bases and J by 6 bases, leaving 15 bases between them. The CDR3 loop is CASSLLGLGEQYF. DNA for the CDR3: TGTGCCAGCAGCCTCCTCGGACTCGGCGAGCAGTACTTC.

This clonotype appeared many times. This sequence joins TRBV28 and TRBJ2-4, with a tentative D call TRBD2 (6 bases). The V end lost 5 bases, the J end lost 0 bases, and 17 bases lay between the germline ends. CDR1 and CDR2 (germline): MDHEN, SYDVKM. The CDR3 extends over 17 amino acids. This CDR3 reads CASSVVKWGVAKNIQYF. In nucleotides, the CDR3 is TGTGCCAGCAGTGTGGTTAAGTGGGGGGTAGCCAAAAACATTCAGTACTTC.

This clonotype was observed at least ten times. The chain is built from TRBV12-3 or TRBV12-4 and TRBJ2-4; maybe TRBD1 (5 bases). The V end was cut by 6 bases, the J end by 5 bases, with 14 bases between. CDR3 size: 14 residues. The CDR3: CASRNGWGQNIQYF. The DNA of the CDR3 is TGTGCCAGCAGAAACGGGTGGGGCCAAAACATTCAGTACTTC.

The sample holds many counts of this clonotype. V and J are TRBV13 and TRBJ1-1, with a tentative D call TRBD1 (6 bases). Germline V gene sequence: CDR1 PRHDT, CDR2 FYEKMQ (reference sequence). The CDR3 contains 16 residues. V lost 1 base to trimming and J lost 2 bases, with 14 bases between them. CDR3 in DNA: TGTGCCAGCAGCTTAGATCCCTCCGGGGGCAACACTGAAGCTTTCTTT. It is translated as CASSLDPSGGNTEAFF.

The CDR3 loop is CASSQRGTGPEETQYF. The CDR3 bases are TGTGCCAGCAGCCAAAGGGGGACAGGACCCGAAGAGACCCAGTACTTC. The chain employs TRBV4-2 and TRBJ2-5, with TRBD1 identical over 8 bases. The CDR3 length is 16 residues. CDR1 and CDR2 from the germline V gene are LGHNA and YNFKEQ. Unmatched junction bases numbered 8, after V lost 2 bases and J lost 3 bases.

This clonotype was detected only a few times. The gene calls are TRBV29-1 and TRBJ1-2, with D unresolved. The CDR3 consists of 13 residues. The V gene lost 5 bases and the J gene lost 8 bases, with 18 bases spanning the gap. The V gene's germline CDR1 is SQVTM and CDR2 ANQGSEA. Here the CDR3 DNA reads TGCAGCGTTCACCCTAACCAAAACGGGGGCTACACCTTC. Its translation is CSVHPNQNGGYTF.

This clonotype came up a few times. CDR3 sequence: CATSRDLSNTEAFF. The DNA for the CDR3 is TGTGCCACCAGCAGAGATCTGTCGAACACTGAAGCTTTCTTT. The rearrangement joins TRBV15 to TRBJ1-1; D unclear. Germline assignment: CDR1 LNHNV and CDR2 YYDKDF (reference sequence). V was shortened by 0 bases and J by 1 base, with 6 bases between the two germline ends. CDR3 length: 14 residues.

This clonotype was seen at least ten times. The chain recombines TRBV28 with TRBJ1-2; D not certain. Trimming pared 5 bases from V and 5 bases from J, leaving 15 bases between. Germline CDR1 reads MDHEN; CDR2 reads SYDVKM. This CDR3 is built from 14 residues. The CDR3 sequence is CASSPWAHWYGYTF. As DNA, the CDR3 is TGTGCCAGCAGTCCCTGGGCCCATTGGTATGGCTACACCTTC.

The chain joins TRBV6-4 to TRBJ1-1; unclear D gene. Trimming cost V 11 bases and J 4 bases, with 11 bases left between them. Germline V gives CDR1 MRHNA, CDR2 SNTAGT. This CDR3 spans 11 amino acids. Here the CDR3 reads CAGGVSTEAFF. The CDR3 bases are TGTGCCGGCGGGGTTAGCACTGAAGCTTTCTTT.

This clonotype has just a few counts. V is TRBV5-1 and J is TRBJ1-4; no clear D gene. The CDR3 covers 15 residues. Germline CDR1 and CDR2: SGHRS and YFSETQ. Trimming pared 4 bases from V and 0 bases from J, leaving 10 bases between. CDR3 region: CASSPITATNEKLFF. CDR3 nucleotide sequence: TGCGCCAGCAGCCCTATCACCGCAACTAATGAAAAACTGTTTTTT.

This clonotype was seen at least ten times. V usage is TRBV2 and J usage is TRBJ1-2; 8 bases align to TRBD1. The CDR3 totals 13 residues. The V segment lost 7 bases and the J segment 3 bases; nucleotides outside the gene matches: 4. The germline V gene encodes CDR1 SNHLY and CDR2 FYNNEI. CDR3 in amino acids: CASNRGIDYGYTF. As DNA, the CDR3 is TGTGCCAGCAACAGGGGGATAGACTATGGCTACACCTTC.

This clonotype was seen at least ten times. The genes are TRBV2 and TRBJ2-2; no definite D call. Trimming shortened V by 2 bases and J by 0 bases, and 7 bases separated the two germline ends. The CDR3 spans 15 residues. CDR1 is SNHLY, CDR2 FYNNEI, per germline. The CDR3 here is CASSEQSANTGELFF. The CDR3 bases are TGTGCCAGCAGTGAACAGAGCGCGAACACCGGGGAGCTGTTTTTT. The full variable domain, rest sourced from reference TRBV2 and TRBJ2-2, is EPEVTQTPSHQVTQMGQEVILRCVPISNHLYFYWYRQILGQKVEFLVSFYNNEISEKSEIFDDQFSVERPDGSNFTLKIRSTKLEDSAMYFCASSEQSANTGELFFGEGSRLTVL.

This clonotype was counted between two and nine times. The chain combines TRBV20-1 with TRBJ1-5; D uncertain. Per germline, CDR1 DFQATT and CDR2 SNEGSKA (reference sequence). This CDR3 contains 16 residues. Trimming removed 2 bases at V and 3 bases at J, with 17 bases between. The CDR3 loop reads CSARSEATPINQPQHF. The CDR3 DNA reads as TGCAGTGCTAGATCGGAGGCGACTCCAATCAATCAGCCCCAGCATTTT.

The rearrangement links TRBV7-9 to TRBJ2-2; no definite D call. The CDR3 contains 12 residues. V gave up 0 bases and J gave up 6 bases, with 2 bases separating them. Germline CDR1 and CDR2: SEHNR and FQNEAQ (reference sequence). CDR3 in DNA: TGTGCCAGCAGCTTAGCTCCCGGGGAGCTGTTTTTT. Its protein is CASSLAPGELFF.

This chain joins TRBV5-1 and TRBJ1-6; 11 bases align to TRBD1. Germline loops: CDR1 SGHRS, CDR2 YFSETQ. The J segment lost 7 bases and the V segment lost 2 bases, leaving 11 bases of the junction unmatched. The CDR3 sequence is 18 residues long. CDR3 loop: CASSFGQGASSSNSPLHF. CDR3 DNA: TGCGCCAGCAGCTTCGGACAGGGGGCCTCTTCATCAAATTCACCCCTCCACTTT.

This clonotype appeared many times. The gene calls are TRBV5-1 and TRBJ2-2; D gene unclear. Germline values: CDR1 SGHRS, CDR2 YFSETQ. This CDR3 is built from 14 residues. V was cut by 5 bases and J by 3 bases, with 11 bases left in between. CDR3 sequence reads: CASRDGMYTGELFF. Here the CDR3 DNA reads TGCGCCAGCAGAGATGGCATGTACACCGGGGAGCTGTTTTTT.

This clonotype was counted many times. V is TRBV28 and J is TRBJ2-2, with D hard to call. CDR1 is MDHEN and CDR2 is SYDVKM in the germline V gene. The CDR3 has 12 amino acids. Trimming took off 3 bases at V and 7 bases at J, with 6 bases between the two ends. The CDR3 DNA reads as TGTGCCAGCAGTTTTGACGGCGGGGAGCTGTTTTTT. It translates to CASSFDGGELFF.

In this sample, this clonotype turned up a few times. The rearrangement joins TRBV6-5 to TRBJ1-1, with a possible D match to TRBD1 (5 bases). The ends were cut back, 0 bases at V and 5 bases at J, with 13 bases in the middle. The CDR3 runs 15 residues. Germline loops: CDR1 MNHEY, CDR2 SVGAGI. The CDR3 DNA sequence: TGTGCCAGCAGTTACTCAGAAGGGGTTCTGACTGAAGCTTTCTTT. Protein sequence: CASSYSEGVLTEAFF.

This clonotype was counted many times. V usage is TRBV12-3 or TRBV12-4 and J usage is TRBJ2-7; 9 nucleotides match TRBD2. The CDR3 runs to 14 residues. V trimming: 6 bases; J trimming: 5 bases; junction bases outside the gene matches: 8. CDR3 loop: CASSNIAGVNEQYF. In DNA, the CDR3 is TGTGCCAGCAGCAACATAGCGGGGGTCAACGAGCAGTACTTC.